This T cell receptor beta chain was captured by sequencing in a study of blood T cell repertoires in COVID-19. Across the whole study: Samples came from the United States, Italy and Spain, spanning acute and convalescent COVID-19. T cells, B-cell-depleted T cells, or PBMCs supplied cDNA or gDNA.

In the authors' workflow: Quantification of nucleated cells was approximated via reference gene primer amplification. Profiling relied on immunoSEQ multiplex PCR, and the TCRdb table lists in-frame clones only, not all of them. V and J calls and clone size are those listed in that table; D and trimming were worked out from the DNA. The sample holds 40,000 to 50,000 clones, 80% to 90% seen once. The CDR3 has 15 residues. V was clipped by 2 bases and J by 7 bases; unmatched bases: 7. Germline lookup yields CDR1 SGHTA and CDR2 FQGNSA. The chain joins TRBV7-2 to TRBJ2-5; 10 nucleotides agree with TRBD2. Sequencing was carried out using peripheral blood. The TCR sequence derives from a human donor in a cohort sampled during active COVID-19. CDR3 DNA: TGTGCCAGCAGCTTAAGCGGGGGGGCTAAGTTGACCCAGTACTTC. This sequence encodes CASSLSGGAKLTQYF.